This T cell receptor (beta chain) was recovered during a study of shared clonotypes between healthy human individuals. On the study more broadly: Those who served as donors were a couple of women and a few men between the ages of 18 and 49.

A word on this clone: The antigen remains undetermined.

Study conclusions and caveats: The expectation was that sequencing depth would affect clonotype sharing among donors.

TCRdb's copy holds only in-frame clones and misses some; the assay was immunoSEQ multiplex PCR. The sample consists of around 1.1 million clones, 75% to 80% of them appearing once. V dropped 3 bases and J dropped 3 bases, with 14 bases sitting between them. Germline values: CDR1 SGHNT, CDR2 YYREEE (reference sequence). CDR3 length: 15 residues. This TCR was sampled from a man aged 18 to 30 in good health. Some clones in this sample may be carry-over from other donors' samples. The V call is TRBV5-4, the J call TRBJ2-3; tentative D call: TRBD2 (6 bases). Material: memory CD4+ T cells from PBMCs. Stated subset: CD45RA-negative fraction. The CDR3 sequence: CASSYRTGETDTQYF. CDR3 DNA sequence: TGTGCCAGCAGCTACCGGACGGGGGAGACAGATACGCAGTATTTT.